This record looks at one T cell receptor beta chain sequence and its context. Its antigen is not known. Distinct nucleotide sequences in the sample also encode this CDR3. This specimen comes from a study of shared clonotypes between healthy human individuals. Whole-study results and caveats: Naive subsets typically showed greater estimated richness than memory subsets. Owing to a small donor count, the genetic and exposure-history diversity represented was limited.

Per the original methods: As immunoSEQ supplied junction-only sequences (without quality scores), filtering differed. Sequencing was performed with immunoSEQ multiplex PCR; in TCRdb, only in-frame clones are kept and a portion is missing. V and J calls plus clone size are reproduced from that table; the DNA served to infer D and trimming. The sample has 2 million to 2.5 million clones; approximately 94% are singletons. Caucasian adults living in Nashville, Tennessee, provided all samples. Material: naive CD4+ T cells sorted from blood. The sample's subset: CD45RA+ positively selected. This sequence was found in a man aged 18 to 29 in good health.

The CDR3 is CASSPKADTQYF. Written as DNA, the CDR3 is TGTGCCAGCTCACCAAAAGCAGATACGCAGTATTTT. The chain is built from TRBV18 and TRBJ2-3, with D uncertain. Germline V CDR1 and CDR2: KGHSH, LQKENI. The CDR3 is made up of 12 amino acids. V was clipped by 2 bases and J by 4 bases, with 4 bases between them.